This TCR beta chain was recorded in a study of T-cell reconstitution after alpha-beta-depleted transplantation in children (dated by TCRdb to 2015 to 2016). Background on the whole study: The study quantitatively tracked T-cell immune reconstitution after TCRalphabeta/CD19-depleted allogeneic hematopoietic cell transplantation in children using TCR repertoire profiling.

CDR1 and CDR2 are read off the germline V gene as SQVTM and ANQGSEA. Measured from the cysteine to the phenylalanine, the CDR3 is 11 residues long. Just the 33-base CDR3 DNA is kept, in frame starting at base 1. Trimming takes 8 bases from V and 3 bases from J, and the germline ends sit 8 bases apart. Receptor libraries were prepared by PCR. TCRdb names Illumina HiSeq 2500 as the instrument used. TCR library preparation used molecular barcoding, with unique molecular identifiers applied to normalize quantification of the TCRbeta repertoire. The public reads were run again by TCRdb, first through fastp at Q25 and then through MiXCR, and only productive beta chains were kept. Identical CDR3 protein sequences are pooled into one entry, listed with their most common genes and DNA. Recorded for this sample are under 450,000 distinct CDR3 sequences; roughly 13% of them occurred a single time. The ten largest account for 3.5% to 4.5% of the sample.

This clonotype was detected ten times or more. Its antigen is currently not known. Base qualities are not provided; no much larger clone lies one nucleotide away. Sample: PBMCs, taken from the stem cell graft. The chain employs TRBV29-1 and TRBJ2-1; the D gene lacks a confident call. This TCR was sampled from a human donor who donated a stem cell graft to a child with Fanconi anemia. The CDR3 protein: CSFWVYNEQFF. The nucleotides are TGCAGCTTTTGGGTCTACAATGAGCAGTTCTTC.